The 24 T cell receptor beta chains below were found in one sample sequenced in a study of shared clonotypes between healthy human individuals (dated by TCRdb to 2020 to 2021). The library came from the immunoSEQ multiplex PCR assay. This immuneACCESS table, as held by TCRdb, lists in-frame sequences with V and J called but not all clones. Of the missing ones, under half trace to an unresolved V gene in checked studies; the others have no known cause. The sample table lists a few million clones, approximately 96% of them with a count of one. The top ten hold around 0.13% of the sample. The sample comprised naive CD4+ T cells sorted from blood. What this sample's cell subset or site label stands for: CD45RA+ positively selected. These receptors originate from a man aged 18 to 29 in good health.

With respect to this clone: The identical CDR3 is also encoded by other nucleotide sequences in the sample. This chain joins TRBV2 and TRBJ2-7; a weak D match, TRBD2 (5 bases). V was shortened by 5 bases and J by 3 bases, with 11 bases between the two germline ends. The CDR3 loop spans 13 amino acids. Germline values: CDR1 SNHLY, CDR2 FYNNEI. For the CDR3, the DNA is TGTGCCAGCAGTCGAGGGTTAGGCTACGAGCAGTACTTC. Its protein is CASSRGLGYEQYF.

The chain uses TRBV7-6 and TRBJ1-1, with D hard to call. V lost 1 base to trimming and J lost 0 bases, with 9 bases between them. The CDR3 extends over 15 amino acids. Germline CDR1 reads SGHVS; CDR2 reads FNYEAQ. CDR3 sequence reads: CASSLGGSLNTEAFF. As DNA, the CDR3 is TGTGCCAGCAGCTTAGGCGGTAGCTTGAACACTGAAGCTTTCTTT.

V and J are TRBV18 and TRBJ2-2; D unclear. There are 16 residues in the CDR3. Trimming took 1 base from V and 2 from J, leaving 11 bases between them. Germline values: CDR1 KGHSH, CDR2 LQKENI. The chain's CDR3 is CASSPRSQTNTGELFF. DNA for the CDR3: TGTGCCAGCTCACCACGGTCTCAAACCAACACCGGGGAGCTGTTTTTT.

The V call is TRBV10-3, the J call TRBJ2-1; D is unclear. In germline, CDR1 is ENHRY, CDR2 SYGVKD. CDR3 length: 14 amino acids. Trimming left V 10 bases short and J 4 bases short, with 17 bases between. The DNA for the CDR3 is TGTGCCAGTTCTTCCAGCGAGTTGTACAATGAGCAGTTCTTC. Translation: CASSSSELYNEQFF.

The V and J genes are TRBV5-4 and TRBJ1-6; TRBD1 matches at 8 bases. Germline V gene sequence: CDR1 SGHNT, CDR2 YYREEE (reference sequence). The CDR3 consists of 15 residues. Losses at the gene ends were 3 bases for V and 5 bases for J; bases not matched to a gene: 4. The CDR3 sequence: CASSSKQGDNSPLHF. In DNA, the CDR3 is TGTGCCAGCAGCTCAAAACAGGGGGATAATTCACCCCTCCACTTT.

This clone was seen only once. V usage is TRBV28 and J usage is TRBJ1-4; 9 bases are a match to TRBD1. Germline loops: CDR1 MDHEN, CDR2 SYDVKM. CDR3 length: 15 amino acids. The V segment lost 5 bases and the J segment 8 bases; nucleotides outside the gene matches: 9. The CDR3 nucleotides are TGTGCCAGCAGTATCCCCGGGACAGGGCGGGAAAAACTGTTTTTT. Translation gives CASSIPGTGREKLFF.

J is TRBJ1-2 and V is TRBV29-1, with a weak D call TRBD1 (5 bases). Germline values: CDR1 SQVTM, CDR2 ANQGSEA. The CDR3 runs 13 residues. V gave up 3 bases and J gave up 8 bases, with 16 bases separating them. This CDR3 is CSVDGQGLRGYTF. In DNA, the CDR3 is TGCAGCGTTGACGGGCAGGGCCTACGGGGCTACACCTTC.

The chain couples TRBV6-1 to TRBJ1-5; D unclear. Germline CDR1 and CDR2: MNHNS and SASEGT. Trimming cost V 4 bases and J 2 bases, with 12 bases left between them. CDR3 length equals 15 residues. The CDR3 reads CASSVSRTGNQPQHF. CDR3 DNA: TGTGCCAGCAGTGTTTCACGGACTGGCAATCAGCCCCAGCATTTT.

The chain uses TRBV4-1 and TRBJ2-4, with D unresolved. CDR3 length equals 15 residues. The germline V gene encodes CDR1 MGHRA and CDR2 YSYEKL. With 5 bases removed from V and 8 bases from J, the gap between germline ends came to 19 bases. The CDR3 nucleotides read TGCGCCAGCAGCGCCCAGCAAAAGGTCGATTACATTCAGTACTTC. Translation gives CASSAQQKVDYIQYF.

The gene calls are TRBV7-8 and TRBJ1-1; 8 nucleotides agree with TRBD1. The CDR3 is made up of 15 amino acids. Germline V gene lookup returns CDR1 SGHVS and CDR2 FQNEAQ. J was trimmed by 1 base and V by 4 bases; bases with no gene match: 5. The DNA for the CDR3 is TGTGCCAGCAGCTCCACAGGGGGAGCGAACACTGAAGCTTTCTTT. Translating gives CASSSTGGANTEAFF.

This rearrangement joins TRBV28 to TRBJ2-7; D possibly matches TRBD1 or TRBD2 (5 bases each). CDR3 size: 12 residues. Germline V gene data show CDR1 as MDHEN and CDR2 as SYDVKM. Trimming left V 10 bases short and J 1 base short, with 11 bases between. The CDR3 loop reads CATGWGSYEQYF. In DNA form, the CDR3 reads TGTGCCACCGGTTGGGGGTCCTACGAGCAGTACTTC.

This clone has a single count. The J gene is TRBJ2-3, the V gene TRBV10-3; TRBD1 might be the D (5 bases). The CDR3 runs 14 residues. CDR1 and CDR2 (germline): ENHRY, SYGVKD. V was clipped by 0 bases and J by 4 bases, with 8 bases between them. The CDR3 coding sequence is TGTGCCATCAGTGAGTCGACAGTTCCAGATACGCAGTATTTT. It yields the protein CAISESTVPDTQYF.

J is TRBJ2-3 and V is TRBV18; tentative D call: TRBD2 (5 bases). This CDR3 has 17 amino acids. Trimming cost V 2 bases and J 2 bases, with 17 bases left between them. Germline CDR1 and CDR2: KGHSH and LQKENI. In DNA, the CDR3 is TGTGCCAGCTCACCAATCGGAGGTCGAGCGAACACAGATACGCAGTATTTT. Translated, it gives CASSPIGGRANTDTQYF.

The V call is TRBV7-9, the J call TRBJ2-7; 9 bases map to TRBD1. The V gene end was trimmed by 5 bases and the J gene end by 7 bases; junction bases not matched to a gene: 9. CDR3 length: 14 residues. Germline V CDR1 and CDR2: SEHNR, FQNEAQ (reference sequence). CDR3 amino acids: CASSRQGGREEQYF. The CDR3 nucleotides are TGTGCCAGCAGCCGACAGGGGGGCCGGGAGGAGCAGTACTTC.

The J gene is TRBJ2-5, the V gene TRBV10-2, with 11 nucleotides matching TRBD2. This CDR3 has 16 amino acids. The V gene's germline CDR1 is WSHSY and CDR2 SAAADI. V lost 7 bases and J lost 9; bases outside the gene matches: 16. CDR3 DNA sequence: TGCGCCAGCACCCTAATAGCGGGGGGGTCCCCAGGGGCCCAGTACTTC. Protein product: CASTLIAGGSPGAQYF.

The V call is TRBV19, the J call TRBJ2-5; D gene ambiguous. The V and J ends lost 6 bases and 3 bases respectively, with 11 bases between them. The CDR3 loop spans 13 amino acids. Germline-derived CDR1 and CDR2 are LNHDA and SQIVND (reference sequence). The CDR3 region is CASSGPREETQYF. The DNA for the CDR3 is TGTGCCAGTAGCGGACCGCGTGAAGAGACCCAGTACTTC.

The J gene is TRBJ2-7, the V gene TRBV18, with 13 bases identical to TRBD2. The CDR3 covers 15 residues. J lost 2 bases, V lost 5 bases, and 3 bases had no gene match. Germline V gene lookup returns CDR1 KGHSH and CDR2 LQKENI. The chain's CDR3 is CASSSGTSGAYEQYF. CDR3 sequence (DNA): TGTGCCAGCTCATCCGGGACTAGCGGGGCCTACGAGCAGTACTTC.

The chain uses TRBV5-6 and TRBJ2-6; unclear D gene. Trimming pared 0 bases from V and 2 bases from J, leaving 6 bases between. The germline gives CDR1 SGHDT, CDR2 YYEEEE. This CDR3 comprises 15 residues. The CDR3 region has the DNA TGTGCCAGCAGCTTGGTCAGGACTGGGGCCAACGTCCTGACTTTC. Its protein product is CASSLVRTGANVLTF.

The chain employs TRBV7-9 and TRBJ2-6; D is unresolved. The CDR3 has 15 amino acids. V was shortened by 8 bases and J by 1 base, with 12 bases between the two germline ends. Per germline, CDR1 SEHNR and CDR2 FQNEAQ (reference sequence). For the CDR3, the DNA is TGTGCCAGCTTCCGGACGGTTTCTGGGGCCAACGTCCTGACTTTC. This gives the protein CASFRTVSGANVLTF.

The chain uses TRBV6-1 and TRBJ1-4; a weak D match, TRBD1 (5 bases). The V gene's germline CDR1 is MNHNS and CDR2 SASEGT. The CDR3 contains 15 residues. The V gene lost 6 bases and the J gene lost 4 bases, with 15 bases spanning the gap. The CDR3 loop reads CASRALGGYNEKLFF. The CDR3 DNA sequence: TGTGCCAGCAGAGCCTTGGGGGGATATAATGAAAAACTGTTTTTT.

CDR3 DNA: TGCAGCGTCGCCCCGACAGGGGGATTGCATGGCGAGCAGTACTTC. This encodes CSVAPTGGLHGEQYF. The chain recombines TRBV29-1 with TRBJ2-7, with 9 bases identical to TRBD1. Germline V gene lookup returns CDR1 SQVTM and CDR2 ANQGSEA. V lost 6 bases to trimming and J lost 6 bases; unmatched junction nucleotides: 15. This CDR3 has 15 amino acids.

This sequence joins TRBV18 and TRBJ2-3; D call uncertain. Trimming took off 2 bases at V and 8 bases at J, with 17 bases between the two ends. The CDR3 consists of 15 residues. CDR1 is KGHSH and CDR2 is LQKENI in the germline V gene. CDR3: CASSPTESVTITQYF. Written as DNA, the CDR3 is TGTGCCAGCTCACCAACCGAGAGCGTTACGATTACGCAGTATTTT.

The V gene is TRBV28, the J gene TRBJ2-1; 11 bases agree with TRBD1. With V trimmed by 2 bases and J by 8 bases, 8 bases remained unmatched. This CDR3 comprises 16 residues. From germline, CDR1 is MDHEN and CDR2 SYDVKM. The CDR3 coding sequence is TGTGCCAGCAGTTTAGCCGGGACAGGGGGTAGGGATGAGCAGTTCTTC. This sequence encodes CASSLAGTGGRDEQFF.

This clone is a singleton in its sample. This chain connects TRBV18 to TRBJ2-2, with no clear D. Germline-derived CDR1 and CDR2 are KGHSH and LQKENI. The length of the CDR3 is 14 residues. The V end lost 4 bases, the J end lost 4 bases, and 10 bases lay between the germline ends. The CDR3 is CASSQLLSTGELFF. In DNA, the CDR3 is TGTGCCAGCTCACAGCTATTAAGCACCGGGGAGCTGTTTTTT.